A selection of T cell receptor beta chains follows, all from one sample in a study of OX40 agonist ivuxolimab in advanced cancers. The protocol was immunoSEQ multiplex PCR, while the TCRdb copy is restricted to in-frame clones and leaves out a portion. Seen here are some 80,000 clones, roughly 93% observed once, and the top ten hold about 3%. Sequenced material: CD4+ or CD8+ T cells sorted from blood, taken in a trial of the OX40 agonist ivuxolimab. The receptors were gathered from an adult with an advanced solid tumor such as melanoma, head and neck, liver or kidney cancer. CDR3s include the opening cysteine and the closing phenylalanine or tryptophan. D genes are given only for firm matches. Only some rows state a clone size, as once, few, many or a class for expanded clones.

V gene: TRBV27
J gene: TRBJ2-5
clone size: .
D gene: .
CDR3 DNA: TGTGCCAGCAGTTTGCGCTGGGGGGAGACCCAGTACTTC
CDR3 protein: CASSLRWGETQYF

V gene: TRBV5-4
J gene: TRBJ1-1
clone size: .
D gene: .
CDR3 DNA: TGTGCCAGCAGCTTGGTCGGGGGGCGCGCGGCTGAAGCTTTCTTT
CDR3 protein: CASSLVGGRAAEAFF

V gene: TRBV2
J gene: TRBJ2-1
clone size: .
D gene: .
CDR3 DNA: TGTGCCAGCAGTGTCAACGGGGGCTCCTACAATGAGCAGTTCTTC
CDR3 protein: CASSVNGGSYNEQFF

V gene: TRBV18
J gene: TRBJ1-3
clone size: .
D gene: .
CDR3 DNA: TGTGCCAGCTCACCCTTTACACAGGCACCTGGAAACACCATATATTTT
CDR3 protein: CASSPFTQAPGNTIYF

V gene: TRBV11-2
J gene: TRBJ2-3
clone size: once
D gene: TRBD2
CDR3 DNA: TGTGCCAGCAGCAGGGGACTAGCGGTCACAGATACGCAGTATTTT
CDR3 protein: CASSRGLAVTDTQYF

V gene: TRBV5-1
J gene: TRBJ1-1
clone size: .
D gene: .
CDR3 DNA: TGCGCCAGCAGCTTGGGGGGGAACACTGAAGCTTTCTTT
CDR3 protein: CASSLGGNTEAFF

V gene: TRBV25-1
J gene: TRBJ2-2
clone size: .
D gene: .
CDR3 DNA: TGTGCCAGCAGTCGAAGGGGGGTTGGGAACACCGGGGAGCTGTTTTTT
CDR3 protein: CASSRRGVGNTGELFF

V gene: TRBV9
J gene: TRBJ2-1
clone size: once
D gene: TRBD2
CDR3 DNA: TGTGCCAGCAGCGTAGCGGGGGGATACTACAATGAGCAGTTCTTC
CDR3 protein: CASSVAGGYYNEQFF

V gene: TRBV15
J gene: TRBJ2-6
clone size: .
D gene: .
CDR3 DNA: TGTGCCACCAGCAGAGGTCGAACGGGGGTCTCTGGGGCCAACGTCCTGACTTTC
CDR3 protein: CATSRGRTGVSGANVLTF

V gene: TRBV7-9
J gene: TRBJ1-2
clone size: .
D gene: .
CDR3 DNA: TGTGCCAGCAGCTTAGCCGGGGTTTTAGACTACACCTTC
CDR3 protein: CASSLAGVLDYTF

V gene: TRBV15
J gene: TRBJ2-3
clone size: .
D gene: .
CDR3 DNA: TGTGCCACCAGCAGAGATCGTAGAGATACGCAGTATTTT
CDR3 protein: CATSRDRRDTQYF

V gene: TRBV11-1
J gene: TRBJ1-2
clone size: .
D gene: .
CDR3 DNA: TGTGCCAGCAGCTTAGGGTCGAGTTCAGCCTTAAGCTATGGCTACACCTTC
CDR3 protein: CASSLGSSSALSYGYTF

V gene: TRBV10-3
J gene: TRBJ2-1
clone size: .
D gene: TRBD2
CDR3 DNA: TGTGCCATCAGCCGACTAGCGGGCCTGAATGAGCAGTTCTTC
CDR3 protein: CAISRLAGLNEQFF

V gene: TRBV6-5
J gene: TRBJ2-7
clone size: once
D gene: .
CDR3 DNA: TGTGCCAGCAGTATACAGGGCCGCGAGCAGTACTTC
CDR3 protein: CASSIQGREQYF

V gene: TRBV27
J gene: TRBJ1-4
clone size: .
D gene: .
CDR3 DNA: TGTGCCAGCAGCCCTACCGGCAGGGGCACTAATGAAAAACTGTTTTTT
CDR3 protein: CASSPTGRGTNEKLFF

V gene: TRBV19
J gene: TRBJ1-6
clone size: .
D gene: TRBD1
CDR3 DNA: TGTGCCAGTAGTGTTCAAGGACAGGGGATTTCGGGTTCACCCCTCCACTTT
CDR3 protein: CASSVQGQGISGSPLHF

V gene: TRBV7-2
J gene: TRBJ2-7
clone size: few
D gene: TRBD1
CDR3 DNA: TGTGCCAGCAGCTTGTTAGGACAGGATTACGAGCAGTACTTC
CDR3 protein: CASSLLGQDYEQYF

V gene: TRBV7-2
J gene: TRBJ2-2
clone size: .
D gene: .
CDR3 DNA: TGTGCCAGCAGCGGCGACAGGCCCACCGGGGAGCTGTTTTTT
CDR3 protein: CASSGDRPTGELFF

V gene: TRBV5-4
J gene: TRBJ2-5
clone size: .
D gene: TRBD2
CDR3 DNA: TGTGCCAGCAGCCCGGGGGGTACCCCGGGCGAGACCCAGTACTTC
CDR3 protein: CASSPGGTPGETQYF

V gene: TRBV6-4
J gene: TRBJ1-1
clone size: .
D gene: .
CDR3 DNA: TGTGCCAGCAGTCCGGCACAGGGCACTGAAGCTTTCTTT
CDR3 protein: CASSPAQGTEAFF

V gene: TRBV29-1
J gene: TRBJ2-3
clone size: .
D gene: TRBD2
CDR3 DNA: TGCAGCGTTGCCCCGATCGGGGGGGGAGGTGGCGCAGATACGCAGTATTTT
CDR3 protein: CSVAPIGGGGGADTQYF

V gene: TRBV10-2
J gene: TRBJ1-1
clone size: .
D gene: .
CDR3 DNA: TGCGCCAGCAGTGAGCCTTTTATGGTCCAGAACACTGAAGCTTTCTTT
CDR3 protein: CASSEPFMVQNTEAFF

V gene: TRBV11-2
J gene: TRBJ2-3
clone size: once
D gene: .
CDR3 DNA: TGTGCCAGCAGCTCATCCACAGATACGCAGTATTTT
CDR3 protein: CASSSSTDTQYF

V gene: TRBV11-3
J gene: TRBJ2-1
clone size: .
D gene: TRBD1
CDR3 DNA: TGTGCCAGCAGCTTTCCGGACAGGGACGGATACAATGAGCAGTTCTTC
CDR3 protein: CASSFPDRDGYNEQFF

V gene: TRBV7-9
J gene: TRBJ2-2
clone size: .
D gene: TRBD1
CDR3 DNA: TGTGCCAGCAGCTTAAGTCCCGGACAGGGAGGGGAGCTGTTTTTT
CDR3 protein: CASSLSPGQGGELFF

V gene: TRBV7-2
J gene: TRBJ2-7
clone size: .
D gene: TRBD2
CDR3 DNA: TGTGCCAGCAGCTTACGACTAGCGGGGGGACCAGCCTACGAGCAGTACTTC
CDR3 protein: CASSLRLAGGPAYEQYF

V gene: TRBV10-3
J gene: TRBJ1-3
clone size: .
D gene: .
CDR3 DNA: TGTGCCACCCGGGACTTAGGCTCTGGAAACACCATATATTTT
CDR3 protein: CATRDLGSGNTIYF

V gene: TRBV7-6
J gene: TRBJ2-6
clone size: .
D gene: .
CDR3 DNA: TGTGCCAGCAGCTTTTCAGTGGCAGGGCCCATCTCTGGGGCCAACGTCCTGACTTTC
CDR3 protein: CASSFSVAGPISGANVLTF

V gene: TRBV7-2
J gene: TRBJ1-5
clone size: .
D gene: .
CDR3 DNA: TGTGCCAGCAGCTTGGACAGTACCAGTCAGCCCCAGCATTTT
CDR3 protein: CASSLDSTSQPQHF

V gene: TRBV30
J gene: TRBJ1-4
clone size: .
D gene: .
CDR3 DNA: TGTGCCTGGCGGACAGAGTTTTCCGAAAAACTGTTTTTT
CDR3 protein: CAWRTEFSEKLFF

V gene: TRBV5-8
J gene: TRBJ1-3
clone size: .
D gene: .
CDR3 DNA: TGTGCCAGCAGCGCCACGGGCCACTCTGGAAACACCATATATTTT
CDR3 protein: CASSATGHSGNTIYF

V gene: TRBV29-1
J gene: TRBJ1-5
clone size: .
D gene: .
CDR3 DNA: TGCAGCGTTGGACAGAATAGCAATCAGCCCCAGCATTTT
CDR3 protein: CSVGQNSNQPQHF

V gene: TRBV7-2
J gene: TRBJ2-5
clone size: .
D gene: TRBD2
CDR3 DNA: TGTGCCAGCAGCTCTATAGCGGGAGGGCCCCTCGAGCGTCACTTC
CDR3 protein: CASSSIAGGPLERHF

V gene: TRBV10-1
J gene: TRBJ1-2
clone size: once
D gene: .
CDR3 DNA: TGCGCCAGCAGTGAGTCGGAACTCTATGGCTACACCTTC
CDR3 protein: CASSESELYGYTF

V gene: TRBV7-8
J gene: TRBJ2-3
clone size: .
D gene: .
CDR3 DNA: TGTGCCAGCAGCTTAGGCAGCACAGATACGCAGTATTTT
CDR3 protein: CASSLGSTDTQYF

V gene: TRBV9
J gene: TRBJ1-1
clone size: .
D gene: .
CDR3 DNA: TGTGCCAGCAGCGTTCAAATGAACACTGAAGCTTTCTTT
CDR3 protein: CASSVQMNTEAFF

V gene: TRBV7-8
J gene: TRBJ1-2
clone size: few
D gene: .
CDR3 DNA: TGTGCCAGCAGCTTGGTCCCCCAAACTAACTATGGCTACACCTTC
CDR3 protein: CASSLVPQTNYGYTF

V gene: TRBV14
J gene: TRBJ1-4
clone size: .
D gene: TRBD1
CDR3 DNA: TGTGCCAGCAGGGGTCTACGACGGGCAGGGGGGAGGGCAACTAATGAAAAACTGTTTTTT
CDR3 protein: CASRGLRRAGGRATNEKLFF

V gene: TRBV27
J gene: TRBJ1-2
clone size: .
D gene: .
CDR3 DNA: TGTGCCAGCAGTTTATCGAGGGAAAACTATGGCTACACCTTC
CDR3 protein: CASSLSRENYGYTF

V gene: TRBV28
J gene: TRBJ2-5
clone size: .
D gene: .
CDR3 DNA: TGTGCCAGCAGTTTGCAACTCCGGGAGACCCAGTACTTC
CDR3 protein: CASSLQLRETQYF

V gene: TRBV12-5
J gene: TRBJ1-6
clone size: once
D gene: .
CDR3 DNA: TGTGCTAGTGGTCTCGAACAGAATTCACCCCTCCACTTT
CDR3 protein: CASGLEQNSPLHF

V gene: TRBV18
J gene: TRBJ1-1
clone size: once
D gene: .
CDR3 DNA: TGTGCCAGCTCTCAGATAGAGTACCAGGGCGAGACTGAAGCTTTCTTT
CDR3 protein: CASSQIEYQGETEAFF

V gene: TRBV15
J gene: TRBJ1-5
clone size: .
D gene: TRBD1
CDR3 DNA: TGTGCCACCGGACAGGGGATCGGGCAGCCCCAGCATTTT
CDR3 protein: CATGQGIGQPQHF

V gene: TRBV23-1
J gene: TRBJ2-2
clone size: .
D gene: .
CDR3 DNA: TGCGCCAGCAGTCAAACCGGGACACCGAACACCGGGGAGCTGTTTTTT
CDR3 protein: CASSQTGTPNTGELFF

V gene: TRBV7-7
J gene: TRBJ2-5
clone size: .
D gene: TRBD2
CDR3 DNA: TGTGCTAGCAGGGCGGGGGGAGGTCCGGAAGAGACCCAGTACTTC
CDR3 protein: CASRAGGGPEETQYF

V gene: TRBV30
J gene: TRBJ1-3
clone size: .
D gene: .
CDR3 DNA: TGTGCCTGGAGTGGCCCCTCGGGGCAGGCGACCTTCTCTGGAAACACCATATATTTT
CDR3 protein: CAWSGPSGQATFSGNTIYF

V gene: TRBV5-8
J gene: TRBJ2-7
clone size: .
D gene: .
CDR3 DNA: TGTGCCAGCAGCTTGTATTACGAGCAGTACTTC
CDR3 protein: CASSLYYEQYF

V gene: TRBV11-2
J gene: TRBJ2-7
clone size: .
D gene: .
CDR3 DNA: TGTGCCAGCAGCTTAGTTTTGTCTGAGAACGAGCAGTACTTC
CDR3 protein: CASSLVLSENEQYF

V gene: TRBV18
J gene: TRBJ1-1
clone size: .
D gene: .
CDR3 DNA: TGTGCCAGCTCACCGGCGGTGAGGGGCACTGAAGCTTTCTTT
CDR3 protein: CASSPAVRGTEAFF

V gene: TRBV5-5
J gene: TRBJ2-3
clone size: .
D gene: .
CDR3 DNA: TGTGCCAGCAGCTTGGTCCGTATGGACCTGGGCACAGATACGCAGTATTTT
CDR3 protein: CASSLVRMDLGTDTQYF

V gene: TRBV5-1
J gene: TRBJ2-7
clone size: .
D gene: TRBD1
CDR3 DNA: TGCGCCAGCAGCCATGGGACAGGCGGCGAGCAGTACTTC
CDR3 protein: CASSHGTGGEQYF

V gene: TRBV30
J gene: TRBJ1-5
clone size: .
D gene: .
CDR3 DNA: TGTGCCTGGGGCCACCGGGGAGGCAATCAGCCCCAGCATTTT
CDR3 protein: CAWGHRGGNQPQHF

V gene: TRBV19
J gene: TRBJ2-7
clone size: .
D gene: .
CDR3 DNA: TGTGCCAGTAGTATGGGTCTAGGATCTACCTACGAGCAGTACTTC
CDR3 protein: CASSMGLGSTYEQYF

V gene: TRBV28
J gene: TRBJ1-5
clone size: .
D gene: .
CDR3 DNA: TGTGCCAGCAGTTACAGGGATAGCAATCAGCCCCAGCATTTT
CDR3 protein: CASSYRDSNQPQHF

V gene: TRBV5-1
J gene: TRBJ1-2
clone size: medium-sized
D gene: .
CDR3 DNA: TGCGCCAGCAGCGAGTCACGGGATTCTTACTATGGCTACACCTTC
CDR3 protein: CASSESRDSYYGYTF

V gene: TRBV5-1
J gene: TRBJ1-5
clone size: .
D gene: .
CDR3 DNA: TGCGCCAGCAGCTTGGAAGGGGTAAGCAATCAGCCCCAGCATTTT
CDR3 protein: CASSLEGVSNQPQHF

V gene: TRBV6-5
J gene: TRBJ1-2
clone size: once
D gene: TRBD1
CDR3 DNA: TGTGCCAGCAGTTCCTGGACAGGGACTGGCTACACCTTC
CDR3 protein: CASSSWTGTGYTF

V gene: TRBV5-6
J gene: TRBJ1-2
clone size: .
D gene: .
CDR3 DNA: TGTGCCAGCAGCTTTACATCTAACTATGGCTACACCTTC
CDR3 protein: CASSFTSNYGYTF

V gene: TRBV5-1
J gene: TRBJ2-5
clone size: .
D gene: TRBD1
CDR3 DNA: TGCGCCAGCAGCCCGGACCTACGACAGGGAAAGACCCAGTACTTC
CDR3 protein: CASSPDLRQGKTQYF

V gene: TRBV27
J gene: TRBJ1-2
clone size: .
D gene: .
CDR3 DNA: TGTGCCAGCAGCCCTAGGCCGCGCTATGGCTACACCTTC
CDR3 protein: CASSPRPRYGYTF